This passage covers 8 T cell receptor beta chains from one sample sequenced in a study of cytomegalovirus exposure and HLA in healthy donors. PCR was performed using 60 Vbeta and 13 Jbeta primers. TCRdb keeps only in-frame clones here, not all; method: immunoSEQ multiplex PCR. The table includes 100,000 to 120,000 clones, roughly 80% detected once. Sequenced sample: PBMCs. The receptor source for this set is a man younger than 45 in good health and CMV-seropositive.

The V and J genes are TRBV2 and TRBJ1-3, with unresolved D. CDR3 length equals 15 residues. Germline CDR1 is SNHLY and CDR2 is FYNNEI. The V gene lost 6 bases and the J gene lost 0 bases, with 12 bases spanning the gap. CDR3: CASSPVEGSGNTIYF. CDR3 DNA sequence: TGTGCCAGCAGCCCCGTTGAGGGCTCTGGAAACACCATATATTTT.

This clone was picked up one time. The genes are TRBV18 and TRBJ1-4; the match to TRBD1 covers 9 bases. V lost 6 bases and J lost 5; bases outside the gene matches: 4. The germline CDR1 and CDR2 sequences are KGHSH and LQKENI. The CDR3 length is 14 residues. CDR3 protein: CASSGDRDNEKLFF. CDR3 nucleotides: TGTGCCAGCTCTGGGGACAGGGACAATGAAAAACTGTTTTTT. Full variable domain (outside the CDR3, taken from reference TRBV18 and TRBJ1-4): NAGVMQNPRHLVRRRGQEARLRCSPMKGHSHVYWYRQLPEEGLKFMVYLQKENIIDESGMPKERFSAEFPKEGPSILRIQQVVRGDSAAYFCASSGDRDNEKLFFGSGTQLSVL.

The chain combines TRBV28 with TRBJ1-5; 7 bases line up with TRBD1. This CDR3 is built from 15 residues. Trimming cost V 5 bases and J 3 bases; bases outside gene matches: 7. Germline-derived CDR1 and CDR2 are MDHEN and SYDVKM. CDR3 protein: CASSPETGPNQPQHF. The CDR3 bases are TGTGCCAGCAGTCCCGAGACAGGGCCCAATCAGCCCCAGCATTTT.

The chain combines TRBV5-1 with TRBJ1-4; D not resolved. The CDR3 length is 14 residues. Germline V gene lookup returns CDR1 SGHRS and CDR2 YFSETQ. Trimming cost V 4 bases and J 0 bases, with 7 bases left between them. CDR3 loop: CASSPGATNEKLFF. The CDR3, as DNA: TGCGCCAGCAGCCCGGGTGCAACTAATGAAAAACTGTTTTTT.

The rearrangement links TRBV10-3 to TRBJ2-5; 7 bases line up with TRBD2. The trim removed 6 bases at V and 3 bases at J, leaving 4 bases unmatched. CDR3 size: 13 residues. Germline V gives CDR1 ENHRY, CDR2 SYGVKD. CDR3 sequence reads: CAISGTTEETQYF. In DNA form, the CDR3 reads TGTGCCATCAGCGGGACTACCGAAGAGACCCAGTACTTC.

The CDR3 DNA follows: TGTGCCAGCAGCGCCAGCAGGGTCGGAAGTCGCGAGCAGTACTTC. Protein product: CASSASRVGSREQYF. The chain is built from TRBV7-2 and TRBJ2-7; tentative D call: TRBD1 (5 bases). The ends were cut back, 5 bases at V and 6 bases at J, with 20 bases in the middle. This CDR3 has 15 residues. The germline V gene has CDR1 SGHTA and CDR2 FQGNSA.

Here the CDR3 DNA reads TGCGCCAGCAGTGGGTTTCAGGGGTATTACGAGCAGTACTTC. The encoded protein is CASSGFQGYYEQYF. V and J are TRBV10-1 and TRBJ2-7, with a weak D call TRBD1 (6 bases). This CDR3 region has 14 residues. Germline-derived CDR1 and CDR2 are WNHNN and SYGVQD (reference sequence). Trimming pared 4 bases from V and 4 bases from J, leaving 14 bases between.

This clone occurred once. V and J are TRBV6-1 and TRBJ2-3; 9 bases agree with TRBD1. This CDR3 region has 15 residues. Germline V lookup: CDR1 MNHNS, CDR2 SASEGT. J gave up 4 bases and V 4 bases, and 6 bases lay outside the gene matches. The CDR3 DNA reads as TGTGCCAGCAGTGCCCGGGACAGGGCGGCAGATACGCAGTATTTT. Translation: CASSARDRAADTQYF.